This T cell receptor (beta chain) was identified in a study of cytomegalovirus exposure and HLA in healthy donors. This PCR relied on a set of 60 Vbeta primers and 13 Jbeta primers. In the source study's methods: Around 10 million of the 80 million or so unique TCR beta chains counted in a later analysis were shared. The assay was immunoSEQ multiplex PCR, and TCRdb's table has in-frame clones only and misses some. Clone size and V and J calls were adopted from that table, with D and trimming inferred from the DNA. The table shows over 100,000 clones, with 60% to 80% occurring only once. V was trimmed by 10 bases and J by 1 base, leaving 10 bases between them. The germline V gene has CDR1 ENHRY and CDR2 SYGVKD. The CDR3 spans 12 residues. General observations from the study: Analysis performed later showed TCR beta chains linked to HLA being more clonally expanded than equally common others.

On this clone itself: Its antigen is as yet unknown.

The chain joins TRBV10-3 to TRBJ1-1, with no clear D. This receptor was taken from a female donor in good health and CMV-seronegative. Sequenced material: PBMCs. In DNA, the CDR3 is TGTGCCACCGGACGGGGGAACACTGAAGCTTTCTTT. This translates into CATGRGNTEAFF.